Each of the 9 T cell receptor beta chains below was sequenced from the same sample in a study of shared clonotypes between healthy human individuals. The naive CD8 population came from CD45RO-negative cells selected for CCR7, without terminally differentiated effector memory CD45RA+ cells. Here immunoSEQ multiplex PCR was the method, and the copy in TCRdb shows in-frame clones only, minus some. The sample records roughly 2.1 million clones, about 92% being singletons. Sequenced: naive CD8+ T cells from PBMCs. The receptors stem from a man between 18 and 35 years old in good health. Some clones in this sample may be carry-over from other donors' samples.

The V and J genes are TRBV14 and TRBJ1-3; D not certain. CDR1 SGHDN and CDR2 FVKESK come from the germline V gene. With 4 bases removed from V and 7 bases from J, the gap between germline ends came to 14 bases. The CDR3 is 14 amino acids. The DNA for the CDR3 is TGTGCCAGCAGCCCGTGGCCTATTATTAACACCATATATTTT. Its protein product is CASSPWPIINTIYF.

The V call is TRBV30, the J call TRBJ1-2; D not resolved. Trimming shortened V by 0 bases and J by 8 bases, and 25 bases separated the two germline ends. Germline lookup yields CDR1 GTSNPN and CDR2 SVGIG (reference sequence). The CDR3 spans 17 residues. CDR3 region: CAWSVENLNPDRRGYTF. CDR3 in DNA: TGTGCCTGGAGTGTTGAGAACCTCAACCCCGATCGGCGGGGCTACACCTTC.

The CDR3 DNA reads as TGTGCCAGCAGACGGACAGCTAATGAAAAACTGTTTTTT. It is translated as CASRRTANEKLFF. V usage is TRBV27 and J usage is TRBJ1-4, with D perhaps TRBD1 (6 bases). Germline CDR1 and CDR2: MNHEY and SMNVEV (reference sequence). The V and J ends lost 6 bases and 3 bases respectively, with 8 bases between them. This CDR3 is built from 13 residues.

This clone was recorded only once. The V gene is TRBV4-1, the J gene TRBJ1-2; a possible D gene is TRBD1 (6 bases). Per germline, CDR1 MGHRA and CDR2 YSYEKL. Trimming cost V 4 bases and J 5 bases, with 14 bases left between them. This CDR3 spans 14 amino acids. The CDR3 region is CASSPQEGTYGYTF. The DNA of the CDR3 is TGCGCCAGCAGCCCCCAGGAGGGGACATATGGCTACACCTTC.

The chain has TRBV5-6 and TRBJ1-5, with D maybe TRBD1 (5 bases). The CDR3 is 16 amino acids. CDR1 is SGHDT, CDR2 YYEEEE, per germline. Deletions cut 0 bases from V and 3 bases from J, with 13 bases between. For the CDR3, the DNA is TGTGCCAGCAGCTTGGCCGGGCAGGGTGTCAATCAGCCCCAGCATTTT. Amino acid sequence: CASSLAGQGVNQPQHF.

The rearrangement joins TRBV5-5 to TRBJ1-1; D gene unclear. Germline V CDR1 and CDR2: SGHKS, YYEKEE (reference sequence). The CDR3 is made up of 15 amino acids. Trimming pared 2 bases from V and 4 bases from J, leaving 15 bases between. The CDR3, as DNA: TGTGCCAGCAGCTTATCGTGGATTTGGAGCACTGAAGCTTTCTTT. Its translation: CASSLSWIWSTEAFF. The full variable domain, rest sourced from reference TRBV5-5 and TRBJ1-1, is DAGVTQSPTHLIKTRGQQVTLRCSPISGHKSVSWYQQVLGQGPQFIFQYYEKEERGRGNFPDRFSARQFPNYSSELNVNALLLGDSALYLCASSLSWIWSTEAFFGQGTRLTVV.

V gene TRBV15 combines with J gene TRBJ2-1; tentatively, D is TRBD2 (6 bases). The CDR3 extends over 18 amino acids. Looked up from germline, CDR1 is LNHNV and CDR2 is YYDKDF (reference sequence). V was trimmed by 0 bases and J by 5 bases, leaving 20 bases between them. CDR3 region: CATSRDNLFRENHNEQFF. In DNA form, the CDR3 reads TGTGCCACCAGCAGAGATAACCTCTTCCGGGAGAACCACAATGAGCAGTTCTTC.

The rearrangement links TRBV7-8 to TRBJ1-5, with D possibly TRBD1 on 6 matching bases. CDR3 size: 15 residues. The V end was cut by 1 base, the J end by 6 bases, with 13 bases between. The germline V gene has CDR1 SGHVS and CDR2 FQNEAQ. The CDR3: CASSLGAGGGQPQHF. CDR3 nucleotides: TGTGCCAGCAGCTTAGGGGCCGGAGGGGGTCAGCCCCAGCATTTT.

The chain couples TRBV4-1 to TRBJ2-1; D remains unclear. This CDR3 spans 13 amino acids. V gave up 1 base and J gave up 6 bases, with 7 bases separating them. CDR1 and CDR2 from the germline V gene are MGHRA and YSYEKL. The CDR3 loop is CASSQVVANEQFF. CDR3 coding DNA: TGCGCCAGCAGCCAAGTTGTGGCCAATGAGCAGTTCTTC.